This T cell receptor beta chain is from a study of blood T cell repertoires in COVID-19. Looking at the study overall: Italy, Spain and the United States were the sources of the convalescent and acute COVID-19 samples. PBMCs, B-cell-depleted T cells, or T cells were the source of the cDNA or gDNA that made up the material.

In the authors' methods: For nucleated cells, counts were estimated from reference gene primer amplification. This table comes from immunoSEQ multiplex PCR, and its TCRdb copy is limited to in-frame clones, with some not included. V and J calls and clone size are as listed in that table; D and trimming were resolved from the DNA. This table has under 400,000 clones, 90% appearing once. This clonotype originated in a young man with active or convalescent COVID-19. Sequencing was done on a sample of peripheral blood.

The CDR3, as DNA: TGTGCCAGTAGTTTGACAGGGAACTCCTACGAGCAGTACTTC. It yields the protein CASSLTGNSYEQYF. The rearrangement uses TRBV19 and TRBJ2-7; 7 bases are shared with TRBD1. This CDR3 is built from 14 residues. CDR1 is LNHDA and CDR2 is SQIVND in the germline V gene (reference sequence). The J segment lost 0 bases and the V segment lost 5 bases, leaving 4 bases of the junction unmatched.